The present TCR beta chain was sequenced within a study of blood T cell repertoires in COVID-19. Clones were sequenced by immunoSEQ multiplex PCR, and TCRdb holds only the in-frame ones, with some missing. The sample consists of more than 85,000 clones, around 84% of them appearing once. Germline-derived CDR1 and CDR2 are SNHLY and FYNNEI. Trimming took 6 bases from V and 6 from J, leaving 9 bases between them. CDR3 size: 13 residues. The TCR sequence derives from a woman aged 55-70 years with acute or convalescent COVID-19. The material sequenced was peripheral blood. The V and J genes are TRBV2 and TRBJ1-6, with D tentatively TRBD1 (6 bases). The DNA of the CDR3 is TGTGCCAGCAGCGGACAGCCTAATTCACCCCTCCACTTT. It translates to CASSGQPNSPLHF. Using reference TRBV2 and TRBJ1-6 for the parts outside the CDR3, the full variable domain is EPEVTQTPSHQVTQMGQEVILRCVPISNHLYFYWYRQILGQKVEFLVSFYNNEISEKSEIFDDQFSVERPDGSNFTLKIRSTKLEDSAMYFCASSGQPNSPLHFGNGTRLTVT.